The 6 T cell receptor beta chains in this list originate from one sample, sequenced in a study of neurological immune-mediated disorders. TCRdb reanalysed the 5' RACE reads using MiXCR and keeps one entry per CDR3 protein. This sample yields around 28,000 distinct CDR3 sequences, of which almost 2.5% are seen a single time; 2% to 2.5% belongs to the top ten. Sequencing input: PBMCs. The receptors stem from a woman between 45 and 60 years old with multiple sclerosis.

In its sample, this clonotype is medium-sized. The V gene is TRBV20-1, the J gene TRBJ1-5, with a tentative D call TRBD1 (5 bases). The CDR3 sequence is 16 residues long. V was cut by 1 base and J by 2 bases, with 15 bases left in between. Germline CDR1 is DFQATT and CDR2 is SNEGSKA (reference sequence). The CDR3 reads CSARVTAGGGNQPQHF. As DNA, the CDR3 is TGCAGTGCTAGAGTGACGGCGGGGGGAGGCAATCAGCCCCAGCATTTT.

This clonotype was found many times. The chain is built from TRBV7-9 and TRBJ2-1, with D unresolved. V was cut by 6 bases and J by 0 bases, with 9 bases left in between. Germline CDR1 SEHNR, CDR2 FQNEAQ (reference sequence). The length of the CDR3 is 14 residues. The CDR3: CASRRSGSYNEQFF. DNA of the CDR3: TGTGCCAGCAGGAGAAGTGGCTCCTACAATGAGCAGTTCTTC.

The table lists this clonotype with many counts. The rearrangement links TRBV12-3 or TRBV12-4 to TRBJ2-3, with 7 positions matching TRBD1. The CDR3 contains 12 residues. Germline trimming cut 8 bases from V and 8 bases from J; bases unmatched to any gene: 7. The CDR3 nucleotides read TGTGCCAGCCGCAGGGGGTCTTCTACGCAGTATTTT. Its translation is CASRRGSSTQYF.

This clonotype is labeled medium-sized. V and J are TRBV9 and TRBJ2-4; 12 bases fit TRBD1. The CDR3 spans 14 residues. Germline V lookup: CDR1 SGDLS, CDR2 YYNGEE. The junction had 3 bases not matched to a gene; V was cut back by 4 bases and J by 7 bases. CDR3 residues: CASSKGTGGNIQYF. DNA for the CDR3: TGTGCCAGCAGCAAAGGGACAGGGGGCAACATTCAGTACTTC.

This clonotype was seen ten or more times. This chain joins TRBV12-3 or TRBV12-4 and TRBJ2-5; D unclear. There are 14 residues in the CDR3. Between the trimmed V and J ends, which lost 4 bases and 2 bases, there was a span of 11 bases. In DNA, the CDR3 is TGTGCCAGCAGTTCCCTCGTAGGACAAGAGACCCAGTACTTC. Translation: CASSSLVGQETQYF.

The chain joins TRBV18 to TRBJ1-5, with D tentatively TRBD1 (6 bases). The CDR3 length is 15 residues. The ends were cut back, 3 bases at V and 7 bases at J, with 16 bases in the middle. From germline, CDR1 is KGHSH and CDR2 LQKENI. The CDR3 region is CASSPRGSQWQPQHF. The DNA for the CDR3 is TGTGCCAGCTCACCCAGGGGTTCCCAGTGGCAGCCCCAGCATTTT.